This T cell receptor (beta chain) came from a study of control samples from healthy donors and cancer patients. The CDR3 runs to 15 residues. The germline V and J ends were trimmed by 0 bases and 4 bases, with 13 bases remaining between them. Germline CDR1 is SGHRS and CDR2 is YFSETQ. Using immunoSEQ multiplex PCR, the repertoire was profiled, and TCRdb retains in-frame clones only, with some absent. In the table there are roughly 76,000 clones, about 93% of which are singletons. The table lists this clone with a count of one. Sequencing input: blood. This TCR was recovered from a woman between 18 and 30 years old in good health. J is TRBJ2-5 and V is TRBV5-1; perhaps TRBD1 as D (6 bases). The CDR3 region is CASSLGHTGPETQYF. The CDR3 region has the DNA TGCGCCAGCAGCTTGGGGCACACAGGGCCAGAGACCCAGTACTTC.